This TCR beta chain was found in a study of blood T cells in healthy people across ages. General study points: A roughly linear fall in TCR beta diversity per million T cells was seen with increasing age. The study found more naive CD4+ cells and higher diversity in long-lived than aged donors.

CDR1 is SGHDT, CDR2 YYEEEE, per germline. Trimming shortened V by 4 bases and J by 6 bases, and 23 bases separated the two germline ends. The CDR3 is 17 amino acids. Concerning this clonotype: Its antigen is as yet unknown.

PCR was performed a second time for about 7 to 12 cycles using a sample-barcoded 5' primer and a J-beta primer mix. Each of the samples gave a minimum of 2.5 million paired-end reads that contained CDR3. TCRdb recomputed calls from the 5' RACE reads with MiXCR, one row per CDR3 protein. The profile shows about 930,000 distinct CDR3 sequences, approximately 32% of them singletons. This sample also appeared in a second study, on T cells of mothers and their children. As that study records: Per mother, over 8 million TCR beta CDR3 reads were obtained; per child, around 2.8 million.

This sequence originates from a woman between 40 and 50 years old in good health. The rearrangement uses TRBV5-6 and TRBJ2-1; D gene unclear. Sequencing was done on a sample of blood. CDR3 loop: CASSLECPNRGSNEQFF. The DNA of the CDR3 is TGTGCCAGCAGCCTTGAATGCCCTAATCGAGGCAGCAATGAGCAGTTCTTC.